Following are 18 T cell receptor beta chains from one sample sequenced in a study of vaccination effects on CD4 cells after COVID-19. Their cognate antigens are unknown. The table came from immunoSEQ multiplex PCR; TCRdb's copy has only in-frame clones and leaves some out. The sample has approximately 22,000 clones, around 74% seen once; the top ten hold roughly a fifth. Prior to sequencing, the ViraFEST assay stimulated PBMC with viral peptide pools, which expanded the antigen-specific CD4+ T cells. The culture ran for around ten days before CD4+ T cells were isolated. Negative nucleocapsid antibody tests before and after vaccination confirmed no previous SARS-CoV-2 infection. The starting material was CD4+ T cells from PBMCs cultured with HCoV-NL63 spike peptides, obtained before COVID-19 vaccination. Receptors originate from a human donor who received a COVID-19 vaccine.

The chain carries TRBV5-1 and TRBJ2-6; D is perhaps TRBD2 (6 bases). The CDR3 runs 17 residues. Trimming removed 4 bases from V and 0 bases from J, with 14 bases in between. The V gene's germline CDR1 is SGHRS and CDR2 YFSETQ. CDR3 nucleotides: TGCGCCAGCAGCCGACTCTCGGGGGACTCTGGGGCCAACGTCCTGACTTTC. Amino acid sequence: CASSRLSGDSGANVLTF.

The CDR3 nucleotides are TGTGCCAGCAGCCAACCAGGAGGAAACACCATATATTTT. Amino acid sequence: CASSQPGGNTIYF. The chain links TRBV14 to TRBJ1-3; no clear D gene. Trimming pared 2 bases from V and 4 bases from J, leaving 6 bases between. This CDR3 region has 13 residues. In germline, CDR1 is SGHDN, CDR2 FVKESK.

The sample holds a few counts of this clone. The rearrangement joins TRBV5-4 to TRBJ2-2, with TRBD2 as a possible D gene (7 bases). Germline CDR1 is SGHNT and CDR2 is YYREEE (reference sequence). CDR3 length: 13 amino acids. V was shortened by 5 bases and J by 5 bases, with 10 bases between the two germline ends. CDR3 in amino acids: CASRGGGTGELFF. The DNA of the CDR3 is TGTGCCAGCAGAGGGGGGGGGACCGGGGAGCTGTTTTTT.

The rearrangement joins TRBV11-3 to TRBJ2-5, with D perhaps being TRBD1 or TRBD2 (5 bases each). Trimming removed 0 bases at V and 7 bases at J, with 6 bases between. The germline gives CDR1 SGHNT, CDR2 YENEEA. The length of the CDR3 is 12 residues. CDR3 sequence reads: CASSLERGTQYF. CDR3 in DNA: TGTGCCAGCAGCTTAGAGAGGGGGACCCAGTACTTC.

This clone was recorded a few times. The chain couples TRBV3-1 (or the pseudogene TRBV3-2) to TRBJ2-2; no reliable D call. The ends were cut back, 3 bases at V and 4 bases at J, with 9 bases in the middle. The CDR3 spans 14 residues. Germline V gene sequence: CDR1 LGHDT, CDR2 YNNKEL (reference sequence). CDR3 nucleotide sequence: TGTGCCAGCAGCCAGGGTAGTACCACCGGGGAGCTGTTTTTT. It codes for CASSQGSTTGELFF.

The J gene is TRBJ2-7, the V gene TRBV10-3, with TRBD1 identical over 7 bases. Germline V gives CDR1 ENHRY, CDR2 SYGVKD. The V and J ends lost 6 bases and 3 bases, in that order; junction bases with no gene match: 2. The CDR3 consists of 12 residues. Here the CDR3 reads CAIRDRNYEQYF. DNA of the CDR3: TGTGCCATCAGGGACAGGAACTACGAGCAGTACTTC.

This clone has a single count. The chain joins TRBV3-1 (or the pseudogene TRBV3-2) to TRBJ2-1, with TRBD2 matching 8 bases. Germline CDR1 LGHDT, CDR2 YNNKEL (reference sequence). The CDR3 is 15 residues long. The V segment lost 1 base and the J segment 3 bases; nucleotides outside the gene matches: 2. The CDR3 here is CASSQAAGDYNEQFF. As DNA, the CDR3 is TGTGCCAGCAGCCAAGCAGCGGGGGACTACAATGAGCAGTTCTTC.

V gene TRBV7-9 combines with J gene TRBJ2-2, with D maybe TRBD1 (5 bases). V was cut by 1 base and J by 0 bases, with 6 bases left in between. The CDR3 runs to 15 residues. The V gene's germline CDR1 is SEHNR and CDR2 FQNEAQ (reference sequence). The CDR3 DNA is TGTGCCAGCAGCTTAGACAGGTCGAACACCGGGGAGCTGTTTTTT. Encoded protein: CASSLDRSNTGELFF.

The rearrangement uses TRBV7-2 and TRBJ1-2; perhaps TRBD1 as D (6 bases). Trimming removed 4 bases at V and 7 bases at J, with 13 bases between. Germline V gene lookup returns CDR1 SGHTA and CDR2 FQGNSA. The CDR3 covers 13 residues. CDR3 DNA sequence: TGTGCCAGCAGCTCACAGGGTGCAATTGGCTACACCTTC. This codes for CASSSQGAIGYTF.

CDR3 amino acids: CASHQGLRIYGYTF. CDR3 coding DNA: TGTGCCAGCCACCAGGGATTAAGGATCTATGGCTACACCTTC. This chain links TRBV2 with TRBJ1-2, with a weak D call TRBD1 (5 bases). CDR3 length: 14 amino acids. The germline V gene has CDR1 SNHLY and CDR2 FYNNEI. V lost 8 bases and J lost 4, with 17 bases in between.

The chain uses TRBV6-5 and TRBJ1-5; tentatively, D is TRBD1 (5 bases). CDR1 MNHEY and CDR2 SVGAGI come from the germline V gene. V was clipped by 8 bases and J by 0 bases, with 14 bases between them. This CDR3 region has 15 residues. The chain's CDR3 is CASAYRWNSNQPQHF. CDR3 nucleotides: TGTGCCAGCGCCTACAGGTGGAATAGCAATCAGCCCCAGCATTTT.

The table lists this clone with a count of one. The rearrangement joins TRBV19 to TRBJ2-1; 8 bases are shared with TRBD2. This CDR3 contains 16 residues. Germline loops: CDR1 LNHDA, CDR2 SQIVND (reference sequence). J gave up 8 bases and V 5 bases, and 14 bases lay outside the gene matches. In DNA, the CDR3 is TGTGCCAGTAGTCCGATCCGGGGGGGCGGTGGCGATGAGCAGTTCTTC. This gives the protein CASSPIRGGGGDEQFF.

This clone has a handful of counts. This rearrangement joins TRBV10-3 to TRBJ1-3; 8 nucleotides line up with TRBD1. Germline CDR1 ENHRY, CDR2 SYGVKD. Germline trimming cut 5 bases from V and 4 bases from J; bases unmatched to any gene: 10. The CDR3 is 16 residues long. CDR3 in amino acids: CAISPGQGMAGNTIYF. CDR3 nucleotides: TGTGCCATCAGTCCCGGACAGGGCATGGCGGGAAACACCATATATTTT.

J is TRBJ1-4 and V is TRBV25-1; TRBD1 matches 9 bases. The junction had 7 bases not matched to a gene; V was cut back by 6 bases and J by 5 bases. The CDR3 loop spans 15 amino acids. CDR1 and CDR2 (germline): MGHDK, SYGVNS. The DNA for the CDR3 is TGTGCCAGCAGCCAGCCCGACAGGGGGAATGAAAAACTGTTTTTT. Its translation is CASSQPDRGNEKLFF.

This chain joins TRBV5-6 and TRBJ1-5, with 7 positions matching TRBD1. The CDR3 extends over 13 amino acids. V was clipped by 2 bases and J by 5 bases; unmatched bases: 1. Germline loops: CDR1 SGHDT, CDR2 YYEEEE. In DNA form, the CDR3 reads TGTGCCAGCAGCTTCGACAGGGATCAGCCCCAGCATTTT. Its translation: CASSFDRDQPQHF. The full variable domain, its missing parts supplied by reference TRBV5-6 and TRBJ1-5, is DAGVTQSPTHLIKTRGQQVTLRCSPKSGHDTVSWYQQALGQGPQFIFQYYEEEERQRGNFPDRFSGHQFPNYSSELNVNALLLGDSALYLCASSFDRDQPQHFGDGTRLSIL.

The V gene is TRBV2, the J gene TRBJ2-7; TRBD1 matches 8 bases. Germline CDR1 SNHLY, CDR2 FYNNEI. The CDR3 is made up of 13 amino acids. The junction had 6 bases not matched to a gene; V was cut back by 7 bases and J by 4 bases. CDR3 nucleotide sequence: TGTGCCAGCACCCGGACAGGGCAGTACGAGCAGTACTTC. Its protein is CASTRTGQYEQYF.

This chain connects TRBV3-1 (or the pseudogene TRBV3-2) to TRBJ1-2; 9 positions agree with TRBD1. The germline V gene encodes CDR1 LGHDT and CDR2 YNNKEL (reference sequence). The CDR3 is 15 residues long. The trim removed 0 bases at V and 4 bases at J, leaving 3 bases unmatched. In DNA form, the CDR3 reads TGTGCCAGCAGCCAAGATACAGGGGGCTTCTATGGCTACACCTTC. Amino acids: CASSQDTGGFYGYTF.

This clone has only a few counts. J is TRBJ2-7 and V is TRBV7-2; 14 bases are a match to TRBD2. The ends lost 5 bases at V and 3 bases at J; junction bases unmatched: 6. From germline, CDR1 is SGHTA and CDR2 FQGNSA. This CDR3 region has 16 residues. This CDR3 reads CASSRTSGGTSYEQYF. Written as DNA, the CDR3 is TGTGCCAGCAGCCGGACTAGCGGGGGGACGAGCTACGAGCAGTACTTC. The variable domain in full, completed from reference TRBV7-2 and TRBJ2-7, reads GAGVSQSPSNKVTEKGKDVELRCDPISGHTALYWYRQSLGQGLEFLIYFQGNSAPDKSGLPSDRFSAERTGGSVSTLTIQRTQQEDSAVYLCASSRTSGGTSYEQYFGPGTRLTVT.